This passage covers 13 T cell receptor beta chains from one sample sequenced in a study of blood T cell repertoires in COVID-19. The method was immunoSEQ multiplex PCR; TCRdb's version includes in-frame clones alone and lacks a portion of them. The sample consists of roughly 160,000 clones, approximately 84% of them appearing once. Sequencing was done on a sample of peripheral blood. The receptor source for this set is a woman aged 80 or over with COVID-19, enrolled during active disease.

The chain couples TRBV10-3 to TRBJ2-3; D possibly corresponds to TRBD1 (6 bases). The V and J ends lost 7 bases and 2 bases respectively, with 10 bases between them. This CDR3 region has 13 residues. Germline-derived CDR1 and CDR2 are ENHRY and SYGVKD. The CDR3 DNA reads TGTGCCATCAACGGACAGCTCACAGATACGCAGTATTTT. Amino acids: CAINGQLTDTQYF.

The rearrangement uses TRBV27 and TRBJ2-3; 8 bases fit TRBD1. CDR3 length: 19 residues. From germline, CDR1 is MNHEY and CDR2 SMNVEV (reference sequence). V trimming: 4 bases; J trimming: 6 bases; junction bases outside the gene matches: 21. In DNA, the CDR3 is TGTGCCAGCAGTTCTGGCCCGGGACAGGTCCCTCTACTAACGGATACGCAGTATTTT. Translated, it gives CASSSGPGQVPLLTDTQYF.

V gene TRBV5-4 combines with J gene TRBJ2-7; a weak D match, TRBD2 (6 bases). The germline CDR1 and CDR2 sequences are SGHNT and YYREEE (reference sequence). The CDR3 has 15 residues. V was pared by 4 bases and J by 2 bases, with 16 bases between. The CDR3 region has the DNA TGTGCCAGCAGCACGGCTGGTAGCGGTGCCTACGAGCAGTACTTC. Protein product: CASSTAGSGAYEQYF.

The genes are TRBV9 and TRBJ2-6; D ambiguous. Trimming took off 1 base at V and 4 bases at J, with 12 bases between the two ends. Looked up from germline, CDR1 is SGDLS and CDR2 is YYNGEE. This CDR3 comprises 16 residues. The CDR3 DNA is TGTGCCAGCAGCGTACTCACGGGTACCGGGGCCAACGTCCTGACTTTC. This sequence encodes CASSVLTGTGANVLTF.

This chain uses TRBV6-6 with TRBJ2-3; 13 nucleotides match TRBD2. CDR3 size: 16 residues. Per germline, CDR1 MNHNY and CDR2 SVGAGI (reference sequence). V lost 6 bases, J lost 2 bases, and 5 bases stayed unmatched. CDR3: CASSLGLAGDTDTQYF. Written as DNA, the CDR3 is TGTGCCAGCAGCCTAGGACTAGCGGGAGACACAGATACGCAGTATTTT.

This clone has just a few counts. The chain has TRBV9 and TRBJ2-1; a possible D gene is TRBD2 (6 bases). This CDR3 spans 16 amino acids. Germline V CDR1 and CDR2: SGDLS, YYNGEE. Trimming removed 4 bases from V and 0 bases from J, with 14 bases in between. The CDR3 sequence is CASSPYGRSSYNEQFF. The CDR3 nucleotides read TGTGCCAGCAGCCCCTACGGGAGAAGCTCCTACAATGAGCAGTTCTTC. Filled out from reference TRBV9 and TRBJ2-1, the complete variable domain reads DSGVTQTPKHLITATGQRVTLRCSPRSGDLSVYWYQQSLDQGLQFLIQYYNGEERAKGNILERFSAQQFPDLHSELNLSSLELGDSALYFCASSPYGRSSYNEQFFGPGTRLTVL.

The chain links TRBV16 to TRBJ2-3; D is ambiguous. The V end lost 2 bases, the J end lost 2 bases, and 11 bases lay between the germline ends. Germline CDR1 reads KGHSY; CDR2 reads FQNENV. The CDR3 loop spans 15 amino acids. CDR3 residues: CASSQSGLLTDTQYF. The CDR3 DNA follows: TGTGCCAGCAGCCAAAGTGGCCTCCTCACAGATACGCAGTATTTT.

The chain links TRBV6-2 or TRBV6-3 to TRBJ2-4; D may be TRBD2 (5 bases). CDR1 is MNHEY and CDR2 is SVGEGT in the germline V gene. This CDR3 has 13 amino acids. V lost 5 bases and J 9 bases, leaving 14 bases between the germline ends. The CDR3, as DNA: TGTGCCAGCAGTCCGGAGGAGTGGAGCATTCAGTACTTC. It yields the protein CASSPEEWSIQYF.

J is TRBJ2-1 and V is TRBV7-6; a weak D match, TRBD1 (5 bases). The V gene's germline CDR1 is SGHVS and CDR2 FNYEAQ. The CDR3 covers 15 residues. V lost 6 bases and J 0 bases, leaving 12 bases between the germline ends. Here the CDR3 reads CASRPTESSYNEQFF. The CDR3 coding sequence is TGTGCCAGCAGGCCGACAGAAAGCTCCTACAATGAGCAGTTCTTC. The full variable domain, its missing parts supplied by reference TRBV7-6 and TRBJ2-1, is GAGVSQSPRYKVTKRGQDVALRCDPISGHVSLYWYRQALGQGPEFLTYFNYEAQQDKSGLPNDRFSAERPEGSISTLTIQRTEQRDSAMYRCASRPTESSYNEQFFGPGTRLTVL.

V usage is TRBV29-1 and J usage is TRBJ2-7; possible D gene TRBD1, 6 bases. CDR1 and CDR2 (germline): SQVTM, ANQGSEA. CDR3 length: 12 residues. V was pared by 5 bases and J by 3 bases, with 11 bases between. Written as DNA, the CDR3 is TGCAGCGTTACTTACAGGGACTACGAGCAGTACTTC. Amino acids: CSVTYRDYEQYF.

This chain uses TRBV30 with TRBJ1-2; the D gene is possibly TRBD1 (6 bases). V was clipped by 5 bases and J by 12 bases, with 10 bases between them. The length of the CDR3 is 9 residues. CDR1 and CDR2 (germline): GTSNPN, SVGIG (reference sequence). The CDR3 DNA is TGTGCCTGGCTACAGGGTAACACCTTC. Amino acids: CAWLQGNTF.

This clone came up once. This chain links TRBV27 with TRBJ2-7; 9 positions match TRBD2. Germline V gene sequence: CDR1 MNHEY, CDR2 SMNVEV (reference sequence). V lost 8 bases, J lost 2 bases, and 7 bases stayed unmatched. The CDR3 totals 14 residues. The CDR3 bases are TGTGCCAGCCGGGGCGGGGGGGGTCCCTACGAGCAGTACTTC. This encodes CASRGGGGPYEQYF.

The gene calls are TRBV10-3 and TRBJ1-1; 8 bases map to TRBD1. V lost 7 bases, J lost 4 bases, and 11 bases stayed unmatched. Per the germline V gene, CDR1 is ENHRY and CDR2 is SYGVKD. CDR3 length: 15 residues. The CDR3 DNA reads as TGTGCCATCAATTCAGGACAGGGAATTAGCACTGAAGCTTTCTTT. Amino acids: CAINSGQGISTEAFF.